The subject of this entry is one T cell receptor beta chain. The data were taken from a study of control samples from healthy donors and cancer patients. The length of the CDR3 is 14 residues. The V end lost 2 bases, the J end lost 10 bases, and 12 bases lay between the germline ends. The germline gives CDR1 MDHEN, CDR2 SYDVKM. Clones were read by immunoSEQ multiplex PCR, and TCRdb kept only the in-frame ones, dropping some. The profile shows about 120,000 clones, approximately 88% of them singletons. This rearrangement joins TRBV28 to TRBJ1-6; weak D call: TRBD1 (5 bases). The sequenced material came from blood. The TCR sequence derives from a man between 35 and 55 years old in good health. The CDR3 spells CASSLLLGPSPLHF. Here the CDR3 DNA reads TGTGCCAGCAGTTTACTTTTGGGGCCATCACCCCTCCACTTT.